This T cell receptor beta chain appears in the sequencing data of a study of blood T cell repertoires in COVID-19. Study summary: Sites across the United States, Italy and Spain contributed samples from acute and convalescent COVID-19. PBMCs, B-cell-depleted T cells, or T cells provided the cDNA or gDNA that made up the material.

In germline, CDR1 is SGHVS, CDR2 FNYEAQ. CDR3 length equals 16 residues. Trimming took off 11 bases at V and 0 bases at J, with 19 bases between the two ends. Authors' analysis steps: Estimation of nucleated cell counts relied on the amplification of reference gene primers. Profiling relied on immunoSEQ multiplex PCR, and the TCRdb table lists in-frame clones only, not all of them. The DNA was the basis for D and trimming; V, J and clone size are from that table. Of 250,000 to 300,000 clones listed, around 88% are singletons. Sequencing was carried out using peripheral blood. This sequence originates from a man aged 30 to 39 with active or convalescent COVID-19. This rearrangement joins TRBV7-6 to TRBJ2-2; TRBD1 might be the D (6 bases). The CDR3 reads CAAGKGVFPNTGELFF. Written as DNA, the CDR3 is TGTGCCGCAGGAAAGGGGGTCTTCCCGAACACCGGGGAGCTGTTTTTT.